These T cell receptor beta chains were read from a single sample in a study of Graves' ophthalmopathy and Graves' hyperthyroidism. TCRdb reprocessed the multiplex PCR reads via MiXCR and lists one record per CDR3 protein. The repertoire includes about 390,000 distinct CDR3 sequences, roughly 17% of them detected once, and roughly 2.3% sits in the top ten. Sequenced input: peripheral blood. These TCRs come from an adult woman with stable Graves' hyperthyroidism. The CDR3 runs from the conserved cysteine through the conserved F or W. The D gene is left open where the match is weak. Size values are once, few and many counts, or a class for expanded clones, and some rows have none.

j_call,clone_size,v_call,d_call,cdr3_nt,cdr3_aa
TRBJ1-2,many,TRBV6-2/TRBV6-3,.,TGTGCCAGCAGTTACCATCTTCCCCGTTCGGACTATGGCTACACCTTC,CASSYHLPRSDYGYTF
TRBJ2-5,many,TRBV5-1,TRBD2,TGTGCCAGCAGCTTAGGACTAGCGGGAGGGCGAGAGACCCAGTACTTC,CASSLGLAGGRETQYF
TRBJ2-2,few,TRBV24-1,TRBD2,TGTGCCACCAGTGATCCAACGACTAGCGACACCGGGGAGCTGTTTTTT,CATSDPTTSDTGELFF
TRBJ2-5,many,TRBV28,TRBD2,TGTGCCAGCAGTTCCCCTCGGCGGGAGTACCAAGAGACCCAGTACTTC,CASSSPRREYQETQYF
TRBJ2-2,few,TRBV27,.,TGTGCCAGCACGGGGAGACCGAACACCGGGGAGCTGTTTTTT,CASTGRPNTGELFF
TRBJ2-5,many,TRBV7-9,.,TGTGCCACACAGAGGGGCCCAGAGACCCAGTACTTC,CATQRGPETQYF
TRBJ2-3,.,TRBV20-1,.,TGCAGTACTAATGCCCGGTTGTGGGCAAGCACAGATACGCAGTATTTT,CSTNARLWASTDTQYF
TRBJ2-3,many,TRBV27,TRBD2,TGTGCCAGCAGTTTTATCGGGAGGGCCTACTACTTGTTACGTGGAGATACGCAGTATTTT,CASSFIGRAYYLLRGDTQYF
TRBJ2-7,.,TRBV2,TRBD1,TGTGCCAGCAGGGACAGGGGTGGTTACGAGCAGTACTTC,CASRDRGGYEQYF
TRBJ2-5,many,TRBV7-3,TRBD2,TGTGCCAGCAGCTTGGGTAGCGGGAGTGGCGAGACCCAGTACTTC,CASSLGSGSGETQYF
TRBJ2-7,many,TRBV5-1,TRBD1,TGCGCCAGCAGCTTGGCAGGACAGGCGAGCTCCTACGAGCAGTACTTC,CASSLAGQASSYEQYF
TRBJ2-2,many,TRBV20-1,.,TGCAGTGCTAGAGGAGCCGGGGAGCTGTTTTTT,CSARGAGELFF
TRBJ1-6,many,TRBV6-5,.,TGTGCCAGCAGTTATATTCGGACAGACTATAATTCACCCCTCCACTTT,CASSYIRTDYNSPLHF
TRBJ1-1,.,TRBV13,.,TGTGCCAGCAGCCTATTCAGGGGCGGAACTGAAGCTTTCTTT,CASSLFRGGTEAFF
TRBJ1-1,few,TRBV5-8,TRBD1,TGTGCCAGCAGCTTAAGATACAGGGGGACCACTGAAGCTTTCTTT,CASSLRYRGTTEAFF
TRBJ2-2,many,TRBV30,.,TGTGCCTGGAGTCCCTCAGCGCGGACCGGGGAGCTGTTTTTT,CAWSPSARTGELFF
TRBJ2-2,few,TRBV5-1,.,TGCGCCAGCAGCTTGGGGGCCCAAACCGGGGAGCTGTTTTTT,CASSLGAQTGELFF
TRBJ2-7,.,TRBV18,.,TGTGCCAGCTCATGGAGGGGAATCGAAAGCGAGCAGTACTTC,CASSWRGIESEQYF
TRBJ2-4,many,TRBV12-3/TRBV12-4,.,TGTGCCAGCACTAACCCGCGGGGTGCCAAAAACATTCAGTACTTC,CASTNPRGAKNIQYF
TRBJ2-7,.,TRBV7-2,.,TGTGCCAGCAGCTTAGCCAGGACCTCCTACGAGCAGTACTTC,CASSLARTSYEQYF
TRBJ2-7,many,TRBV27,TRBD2,TGTGCCAGCAGCGGGGGGTTAAGCTCCTACGAGCAGTACTTC,CASSGGLSSYEQYF
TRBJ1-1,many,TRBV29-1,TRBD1,TGCAGCGTTGAACTTGGGACAGGGAGGACTGAAGCTTTCTTT,CSVELGTGRTEAFF
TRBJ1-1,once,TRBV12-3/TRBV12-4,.,TGTGCCAGCAGAACCTGGGACAATATGAACACTGAAGCTTTCTTT,CASRTWDNMNTEAFF
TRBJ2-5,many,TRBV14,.,TGTGCCAGCAGCCCCGCCAGGGGAAAAGTTTCGGAGACCCAGTACTTC,CASSPARGKVSETQYF
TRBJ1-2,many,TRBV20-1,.,TGCAGTGCCCCGTCGGACCTCTATGGCTACACCTTC,CSAPSDLYGYTF
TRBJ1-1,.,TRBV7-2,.,TGTGCCAGCAGTTTACTTATCCAGGGTATGGAAGCTTTCTTT,CASSLLIQGMEAFF
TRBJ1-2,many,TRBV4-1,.,TGCGCCAGCAGCCAAGGGGCCGGGGTCAACTATGGCTACACCTTC,CASSQGAGVNYGYTF
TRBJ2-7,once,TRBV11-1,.,TGTGCCAGCAGCCGGGACGGACCTAGGGAGCAGTACTTC,CASSRDGPREQYF
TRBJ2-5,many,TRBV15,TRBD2,TGTGCCACCAGCATGACGAGGCTAGCGGGAATTGCCCCGCAACAAGAGACCCAGTACTTC,CATSMTRLAGIAPQQETQYF
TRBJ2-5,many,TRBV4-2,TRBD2,TGTGCCAGCAGCCTTGAAACTAGCGGGGGGCCTCGGACCCAGTACTTC,CASSLETSGGPRTQYF
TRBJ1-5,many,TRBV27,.,TGTGCCAGCAGTTCAGGGAACATCAATCAGCCCCAGCATTTT,CASSSGNINQPQHF
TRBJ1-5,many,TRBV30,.,TGTGCCTGGAGTGTATTCCGGGGAGTTAGCAATCAGCCCCAGCATTTT,CAWSVFRGVSNQPQHF
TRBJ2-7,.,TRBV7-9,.,TGTGCCAGCAGCCGAGTCCAGTTCTACGAGCAGTACTTC,CASSRVQFYEQYF
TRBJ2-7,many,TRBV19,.,TGTGCCAGTAGCAGCCTAGCGAACCTCTACGAGCAGTACTTC,CASSSLANLYEQYF
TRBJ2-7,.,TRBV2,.,TGTGCCAGCACTAAGCGGGGCAGGGGGCCTGCCGAGCAGTGCTTC,CASTKRGRGPAEQCF
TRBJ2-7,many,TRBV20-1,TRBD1,TGCAGTGCGCTGTCCCGGGACAGGGGCGACTACGAGCAGTACTTC,CSALSRDRGDYEQYF
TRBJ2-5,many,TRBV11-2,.,TGTGCCAGCAGCTCCCCCCACCGGCTCCAAGAGACCCAGTACTTC,CASSSPHRLQETQYF
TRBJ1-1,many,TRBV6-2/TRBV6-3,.,TGTGCCAGCAGTCCGGACGGGAACACTGAAGCTTTCTTT,CASSPDGNTEAFF
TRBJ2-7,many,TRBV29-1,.,TGCAGCGTCTCCTGGGGGATGACCTACGAGCAGTACTTC,CSVSWGMTYEQYF
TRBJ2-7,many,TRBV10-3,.,TGTGCCATCAGTGAGGGCGGTTCTGGCGAGCAGTACTTC,CAISEGGSGEQYF
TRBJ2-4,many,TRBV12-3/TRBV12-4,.,TGTGCCAGCAGTTTTAAGCGGATCAAAAACATTCAGTACTTC,CASSFKRIKNIQYF
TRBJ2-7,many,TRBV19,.,TGTGCCAGTAGTACCGTGCCGGGGACGGAGGTCTTC,CASSTVPGTEVF
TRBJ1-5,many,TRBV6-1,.,TGTGCCAGCAGTCGGGGGGTAGGGCCCCGCAATCAGCCCCAGCATTTT,CASSRGVGPRNQPQHF
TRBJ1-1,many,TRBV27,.,TGTGCCAGCAGTTTGGGTAGGGCAGACCCTGAAGCTTTCTTT,CASSLGRADPEAFF
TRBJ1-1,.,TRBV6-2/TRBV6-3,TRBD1,TGTGCCAGCCCCCGGACAGGGGGACACACTGAAGCTTTCTTT,CASPRTGGHTEAFF
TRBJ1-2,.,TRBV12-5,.,TGTGCTAGTGGTTCCGAGACAGCCTTCTATGGCTACACCTTC,CASGSETAFYGYTF
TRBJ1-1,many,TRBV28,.,TGTGCCAGCAGCCGCGCGTCTTTCTTAGCTTTCTTT,CASSRASFLAFF
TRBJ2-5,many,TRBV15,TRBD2,TGTGCCACCAGCAGCCTACTAGCGGGAGGCGGGGGGACCCAGTACTTC,CATSSLLAGGGGTQYF
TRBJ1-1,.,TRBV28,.,TGTGCCAGCAGTACCTACTCCCGTTTCCAGCTGAACACTGAAGCTTTCTTT,CASSTYSRFQLNTEAFF
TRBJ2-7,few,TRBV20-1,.,TGCAGTGCTCGGGGTGGAGGCAGGCAATCCTACGAGCAGTACTTC,CSARGGGRQSYEQYF
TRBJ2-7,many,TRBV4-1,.,TGCGCCAGCAGCCAAGATAGCAACTACGAGCAGTACTTC,CASSQDSNYEQYF
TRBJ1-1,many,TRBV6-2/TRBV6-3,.,TGTGCCAGCAAACCCACCTCAGCCTTTACAAGGGGGACCAACACTGAAGCTTTCTTT,CASKPTSAFTRGTNTEAFF